The following is a T cell receptor (beta chain) sequence with its context. Its specificity is unknown. The sample comes from a study of cytomegalovirus exposure and HLA in healthy donors. Whole-study results and caveats: It is likely that the observed cluster of highly shared sequence variants was a sequencing artifact. When analyzed later, the rates of TCR association showed variation by HLA locus, with DRB1 the most and HLA-C the fewest.

In the PCR, 60 Vbeta and 13 Jbeta primers were used. TCRdb's table, derived via immunoSEQ multiplex PCR, lists solely in-frame clones and lacks some. In all, the sample yields fewer than 85,000 clones. With V trimmed by 3 bases and J by 5 bases, 12 bases remained unmatched. Germline lookup yields CDR1 SGHNT and CDR2 YENEEA. The CDR3 loop spans 17 amino acids. This receptor was identified in a female donor in good health and CMV-seropositive. The sample consisted of PBMCs. The rearrangement joins TRBV11-3 to TRBJ2-1; 8 nucleotides align to TRBD2. The DNA for the CDR3 is TGTGCCAGCAGCTTGCCCACAGGACTAGCTTCCGACAATGAGCAGTTCTTC. It encodes CASSLPTGLASDNEQFF. The entire variable domain, with the rest obtained from reference TRBV11-3 and TRBJ2-1, is as follows: EAGVVQSPRYKIIEKKQPVAFWCNPISGHNTLYWYLQNLGQGPELLIRYENEEAVDDSQLPKDRFSAERLKGVDSTLKIQPAELGDSAVYLCASSLPTGLASDNEQFFGPGTRLTVL.